This TCR beta chain was retrieved from a study of shared clonotypes between healthy human individuals. Looking at the study overall: Every donor yielded three CD4 naive, three CD4 memory, two CD8 naive and one CD8 memory plate. Study-level points and caveats: Clonotypes shared by all four sorted-subset donors had higher generation probabilities than non-shared clonotypes.

The data were produced by immunoSEQ multiplex PCR, yet TCRdb's version contains in-frame clones alone and is incomplete. Of 1.5 million to 1.9 million clones listed, roughly 98% were seen once; the top ten hold approximately 0.44%. Remarks on this clone: The antigen is unknown.

The CDR3 extends over 14 amino acids. Germline CDR1 KGHSH, CDR2 LQKENI. Trimming shortened V by 2 bases and J by 6 bases, and 11 bases separated the two germline ends. The sequenced material came from naive CD4+ T cells sorted from blood. Specified subset: CD45RA+ positively selected. This clonotype originated in a man younger than 45 in good health. This chain links TRBV18 with TRBJ2-1; tentatively, D is TRBD1 (6 bases). CDR3 nucleotide sequence: TGTGCCAGCTCACCAAAGTGGGGGCTCAATGAGCAGTTCTTC. It codes for CASSPKWGLNEQFF.